What follows are 31 T cell receptor beta chains derived from one specimen sequenced in a study of cytomegalovirus exposure and HLA in healthy donors. PCR was performed using 60 Vbeta and 13 Jbeta primers. Data came from immunoSEQ multiplex PCR; TCRdb stores just in-frame clones and leaves some out. The sample holds fewer than 85,000 clones, around 66% seen once. The sequenced sample consisted of PBMCs. These TCRs come from a man aged 60 to 75 in good health and CMV-seropositive.

By proportion, this clone is medium-sized. The rearrangement links TRBV6-5 to TRBJ1-1; D remains unclear. The germline V gene has CDR1 MNHEY and CDR2 SVGAGI. This CDR3 is built from 13 residues. V lost 5 bases and J 0 bases, leaving 7 bases between the germline ends. The CDR3 nucleotides read TGTGCCAGCAGTCTCTCTATGAACACTGAAGCTTTCTTT. It specifies CASSLSMNTEAFF.

CDR3 sequence reads: CASSRGTSGGPDTQYF. CDR3 DNA sequence: TGTGCCAGCTCACGAGGGACTAGCGGGGGGCCAGATACGCAGTATTTT. The chain recombines TRBV18 with TRBJ2-3, with TRBD2 matching over 15 bases. This CDR3 region has 16 residues. Germline values: CDR1 KGHSH, CDR2 LQKENI. V shed 4 bases, J shed 4 bases, and the junction held 3 bases outside the gene matches.

The V gene is TRBV12-2, the J gene TRBJ1-1; TRBD1, as called in the table, went unchecked against the DNA. TRBV12-2 is a pseudogene. The CDR3 covers 19 residues. CDR3 nucleotides: TGTGCAACGGCCGGGACAGGGGGAAGTTACTCCCTTCTGAACACTGAAGCTTTCTTT. Its protein is CATAGTGGSYSLLNTEAFF.

The V call is TRBV19, the J call TRBJ2-2; 8 positions agree with TRBD2. The CDR3 loop spans 12 amino acids. V trimming: 11 bases; J trimming: 8 bases; junction bases outside the gene matches: 7. Germline V gives CDR1 LNHDA, CDR2 SQIVND (reference sequence). CDR3 in amino acids: CAAGLVLGELFF. DNA for the CDR3: TGTGCCGCGGGACTAGTTTTGGGGGAGCTGTTTTTT. Full variable domain (missing parts from reference TRBV19 and TRBJ2-2): DGGITQSPKYLFRKEGQNVTLSCEQNLNHDAMYWYRQDPGQGLRLIYYSQIVNDFQKGDIAEGYSVSREKKESFPLTVTSAQKNPTAFYLCAAGLVLGELFFGEGSRLTVL.

The chain is built from TRBV6-6 and TRBJ2-3; D remains unclear. Trimming left V 8 bases short and J 0 bases short, with 18 bases between. Germline CDR1 is MNHNY and CDR2 is SVGAGI (reference sequence). The CDR3 covers 16 residues. CDR3 in DNA: TGTGCCAGCCTTTTTCTAGGTTCTCCTAGCACAGATACGCAGTATTTT. Amino acids: CASLFLGSPSTDTQYF.

V usage is TRBV27 and J usage is TRBJ1-5; TRBD1 matches at 7 bases. CDR1 is MNHEY and CDR2 is SMNVEV in the germline V gene (reference sequence). The CDR3 covers 13 residues. Trimming took 9 bases from V and 9 from J; bases not matched to a gene: 11. This CDR3 reads CASAGGGLWPQHF. CDR3 bases: TGTGCCAGTGCTGGAGGGGGCTTGTGGCCCCAGCATTTT.

The V gene is TRBV6-5, the J gene TRBJ2-1; possibly TRBD2 for D (5 bases). From germline, CDR1 is MNHEY and CDR2 SVGAGI. This CDR3 has 13 amino acids. Trimming cost V 6 bases and J 0 bases, with 6 bases left between them. Here the CDR3 DNA reads TGTGCCAGCAGCCGGGGCTCCTACAATGAGCAGTTCTTC. It translates to CASSRGSYNEQFF.

The chain links TRBV11-2 to TRBJ2-5; 11 bases are a match to TRBD1. V gave up 5 bases and J gave up 0 bases; unmatched junction bases: 5. CDR3 length: 16 amino acids. Germline CDR1 is SGHAT and CDR2 is FQNNGV. The CDR3 nucleotides are TGTGCCAGCAGCCGAGGGACAGGGGGTCACCAAGAGACCCAGTACTTC. Its translation is CASSRGTGGHQETQYF.

The chain links TRBV2 to TRBJ1-2; TRBD1 matches at 12 bases. J was trimmed by 7 bases and V by 7 bases; bases with no gene match: 4. The V gene's germline CDR1 is SNHLY and CDR2 FYNNEI. The CDR3 length is 13 residues. The CDR3 DNA reads as TGTGCCAGCAAAGGGACAGGGGGCACTGGCTACACCTTC. Protein: CASKGTGGTGYTF.

The chain combines TRBV6-1 with TRBJ1-1, with D possibly TRBD1 on 5 matching bases. The CDR3 spans 14 residues. Germline CDR1 is MNHNS and CDR2 is SASEGT. V lost 6 bases, J lost 11 bases, and 22 bases lay in between. The CDR3, as DNA: TGTGCCAGCAGACCGGGACTCCGTTTAGTGGTCGCTTTCTTT. As protein: CASRPGLRLVVAFF.

The chain combines TRBV2 with TRBJ2-5; 8 bases fit TRBD2. Germline CDR1 reads SNHLY; CDR2 reads FYNNEI. After removal of 4 bases from V and 3 bases from J, the junction contained 4 bases not matched to a gene. The CDR3 is 14 residues long. The CDR3 sequence: CASSGLASKETQYF. DNA of the CDR3: TGTGCCAGCAGTGGACTAGCGTCAAAAGAGACCCAGTACTTC.

The rearrangement links TRBV27 to TRBJ2-7; 11 nucleotides align to TRBD1. This CDR3 contains 17 residues. Germline loops: CDR1 MNHEY, CDR2 SMNVEV (reference sequence). The ends lost 0 bases at V and 4 bases at J; junction bases unmatched: 8. This CDR3 is CASSLSWGTGGTYEQYF. As DNA, the CDR3 is TGTGCCAGCAGTTTATCGTGGGGGACAGGGGGGACGTACGAGCAGTACTTC.

The chain is built from TRBV5-1 and TRBJ1-1; D gene unclear. There are 16 residues in the CDR3. The V gene's germline CDR1 is SGHRS and CDR2 YFSETQ. V gave up 0 bases and J gave up 4 bases, with 16 bases separating them. Written as DNA, the CDR3 is TGCGCCAGCAGCTTGGAATCGTCGGGGTTCGGCACTGAAGCTTTCTTT. It specifies CASSLESSGFGTEAFF.

As regards this clone: This sample includes further DNA sequences coding for the same CDR3. V gene TRBV20-1 combines with J gene TRBJ2-7; D is unresolved. This CDR3 comprises 11 residues. Germline-derived CDR1 and CDR2 are DFQATT and SNEGSKA (reference sequence). The CDR3 spells CKEKSAYEQYF. CDR3 coding DNA: TGCAAGGAGAAGTCGGCCTACGAGCAGTACTTC.

J is TRBJ1-1 and V is TRBV28; D gene ambiguous. Germline CDR1 MDHEN, CDR2 SYDVKM. Trimming shortened V by 2 bases and J by 3 bases, and 10 bases separated the two germline ends. The CDR3 has 14 residues. The CDR3 spells CASSLGQEDTEAFF. The CDR3 DNA is TGTGCCAGCAGTTTAGGTCAGGAGGACACTGAAGCTTTCTTT.

J is TRBJ2-7 and V is TRBV4-1; 7 bases agree with TRBD1. The CDR3 loop spans 16 amino acids. Unmatched junction bases numbered 7, after V lost 0 bases and J lost 2 bases. From germline, CDR1 is MGHRA and CDR2 YSYEKL. CDR3 in amino acids: CASSQEGGRAPYEQYF. In DNA form, the CDR3 reads TGCGCCAGCAGCCAAGAAGGGGGCAGGGCCCCCTACGAGCAGTACTTC.

The chain uses TRBV6-6 and TRBJ2-3; D uncertain. There are 13 residues in the CDR3. Germline CDR1 MNHNY, CDR2 SVGAGI (reference sequence). V lost 4 bases to trimming and J lost 0 bases, with 5 bases between them. This chain's CDR3 is CASSSTSTDTQYF. The CDR3 coding sequence is TGTGCCAGCAGTTCTACCAGCACAGATACGCAGTATTTT.

The V gene is TRBV21-1, the J gene TRBJ2-7; the D call in the table, TRBD2, was not verified against the DNA. TRBV21-1 is a pseudogene. This CDR3 spans 17 amino acids. The CDR3 nucleotides read TGTGCCAGCAGCAAAAGATTTAAGGCGGGACCCACCTACGAGCAGTACTTC. It codes for CASSKRFKAGPTYEQYF.

This chain uses TRBV5-6 with TRBJ1-6, with 7 bases matching TRBD1. This CDR3 is built from 15 residues. With V trimmed by 4 bases and J by 10 bases, 11 bases remained unmatched. Germline V lookup: CDR1 SGHDT, CDR2 YYEEEE. CDR3: CASSPGQLNHSPLHF. The CDR3 DNA reads as TGTGCCAGCAGCCCGGGACAGTTAAACCACTCACCCCTCCACTTT.

A note on this clone: This sample includes further DNA sequences coding for the same CDR3. The CDR3, as DNA: TGCGCCAGCAGCTTGGGCGGCTACGAGCAGTACTTC. It yields the protein CASSLGGYEQYF. The genes are TRBV5-1 and TRBJ2-7; D remains unclear. The length of the CDR3 is 12 residues. CDR1 SGHRS and CDR2 YFSETQ come from the germline V gene. V was clipped by 0 bases and J by 3 bases, with 4 bases between them.

This chain's CDR3 is CASSQSIRTEETQYF. The CDR3 DNA sequence: TGCGCCAGCAGCCAGTCTATTCGGACAGAAGAGACCCAGTACTTC. The genes are TRBV4-1 and TRBJ2-5; D is perhaps TRBD1 (6 bases). The CDR3 covers 15 residues. Germline V gene sequence: CDR1 MGHRA, CDR2 YSYEKL. V lost 3 bases and J 3 bases, leaving 14 bases between the germline ends.

This chain links TRBV7-2 with TRBJ1-4; 9 bases line up with TRBD1. Germline CDR1 and CDR2: SGHTA and FQGNSA. Germline trimming cut 5 bases from V and 8 bases from J; bases unmatched to any gene: 6. CDR3 length equals 14 residues. In DNA, the CDR3 is TGTGCCAGCAGCCCCGGGACAGGGTTCGAAAAACTGTTTTTT. Its protein is CASSPGTGFEKLFF.

In this sample, this clone turned up a few times. The V gene is TRBV11-2, the J gene TRBJ2-7; D possibly corresponds to TRBD1 (5 bases). Trimming pared 3 bases from V and 5 bases from J, leaving 11 bases between. Germline V gene lookup returns CDR1 SGHAT and CDR2 FQNNGV. The CDR3 length is 13 residues. The CDR3 reads CASSLAGPHEQYF. CDR3 DNA: TGTGCCAGCAGCTTGGCAGGGCCCCACGAGCAGTACTTC.

V usage is TRBV29-1 and J usage is TRBJ1-1; 7 positions match TRBD1. Trimming removed 2 bases from V and 1 base from J; junction bases left unmatched: 1. There are 13 residues in the CDR3. Germline V gene data show CDR1 as SQVTM and CDR2 as ANQGSEA. The CDR3 DNA reads as TGCAGCGTTGAACGACAGGGGAACACTGAAGCTTTCTTT. It codes for CSVERQGNTEAFF. Looking up the rest from reference TRBV29-1 and TRBJ1-1 gives the full variable domain: SAVISQKPSRDICQRGTSLTIQCQVDSQVTMMFWYRQQPGQSLTLIATANQGSEATYESGFVIDKFPISRPNLTFSTLTVSNMSPEDSSIYLCSVERQGNTEAFFGQGTRLTVV.

This clone was found a few times. The CDR3 DNA is TGTGCCAGTACCCCTGGACAGGGCAGAAGTCAGCCCCAGCATTTT. Encoded protein: CASTPGQGRSQPQHF. The chain couples TRBV19 to TRBJ1-5; 8 bases map to TRBD1. Germline lookup yields CDR1 LNHDA and CDR2 SQIVND (reference sequence). The V and J ends lost 7 bases and 6 bases, in that order; junction bases with no gene match: 11. This CDR3 comprises 15 residues.

The chain joins TRBV4-1 to TRBJ1-1, with TRBD1 matching over 8 bases. The CDR3 is 14 amino acids. Germline V CDR1 and CDR2: MGHRA, YSYEKL. V lost 8 bases to trimming and J lost 6 bases; unmatched junction nucleotides: 11. The CDR3 is CASEEVAGGSEAFF. CDR3 in DNA: TGCGCCAGCGAGGAAGTTGCAGGGGGCTCTGAAGCTTTCTTT.

In this sample, this clone turned up a few times. The rearrangement links TRBV10-3 to TRBJ2-5, with D uncertain. The V gene's germline CDR1 is ENHRY and CDR2 SYGVKD. CDR3 length: 13 residues. V was trimmed by 3 bases and J by 1 base, leaving 6 bases between them. CDR3 protein: CAISEVSQETQYF. The CDR3 DNA is TGTGCCATCAGTGAAGTCAGCCAAGAGACCCAGTACTTC.

This clone was observed a single time. The identical CDR3 is also encoded by other nucleotide sequences in the sample. This chain joins TRBV5-1 and TRBJ2-1, with unresolved D. V shed 0 bases and J shed 0 bases, with 7 bases lying between them. CDR1 SGHRS and CDR2 YFSETQ come from the germline V gene. This CDR3 is 15 amino acids long. The CDR3 nucleotides are TGCGCCAGCAGCTTGGCGCTGAGCTCCTACAATGAGCAGTTCTTC. The encoded protein is CASSLALSSYNEQFF.

The chain is built from TRBV5-6 and TRBJ1-3; D perhaps matches TRBD1 (5 bases). V was clipped by 0 bases and J by 0 bases, with 13 bases between them. Germline V gene data show CDR1 as SGHDT and CDR2 as YYEEEE. The length of the CDR3 is 17 residues. The CDR3 bases are TGTGCCAGCAGCTTGGCCGTGGCGGGGGGCTCTGGAAACACCATATATTTT. Translation gives CASSLAVAGGSGNTIYF.

V gene TRBV7-3 combines with J gene TRBJ2-7; 12 nucleotides line up with TRBD1. The CDR3 is made up of 15 amino acids. Trimming removed 3 bases from V and 4 bases from J; junction bases left unmatched: 4. CDR1 and CDR2 from the germline V gene are SGHTA and FQGTGA. CDR3 in amino acids: CASSLGTGGAYEQYF. The CDR3 DNA reads TGTGCCAGCAGCTTGGGGACAGGGGGCGCGTACGAGCAGTACTTC.

J is TRBJ1-5 and V is TRBV6-6; D is undetermined. Trimming shortened V by 4 bases and J by 6 bases, and 7 bases separated the two germline ends. CDR3 length: 12 residues. The germline CDR1 and CDR2 sequences are MNHNY and SVGAGI (reference sequence). CDR3: CASSSAAQPQHF. DNA for the CDR3: TGTGCCAGCAGTTCAGCGGCTCAGCCCCAGCATTTT.